A single sample is the source of the 18 T cell receptor beta chains below, sequenced in a study of T-cell reconstitution after alpha-beta-depleted transplantation in children. Using unique molecular identifiers, the investigators prepared the TCRbeta library. Using its own MiXCR run on the PCR reads, TCRdb lists one record per CDR3 protein. The sample has a few hundred thousand distinct CDR3 sequences; approximately 13% are singletons. Material: PBMCs, mostly from graft donor cells, obtained 360 days after TCRalphabeta/CD19-depleted stem cell transplant. The receptors come from a male patient between 5 and 17 years old who had a stem cell transplant for acute myeloid leukemia, so the T cells may come from the graft donor.

This clonotype was seen only a few times. V and J are TRBV6-2 or TRBV6-3 and TRBJ2-7; D not resolved. The germline V and J ends were trimmed by 7 bases and 0 bases, with 10 bases remaining between them. The germline gives CDR1 MNHEY, CDR2 SVGEGT. CDR3 length: 13 residues. Here the CDR3 reads CASNRGVSYEQYF. CDR3 DNA: TGTGCCAGCAACCGCGGAGTCTCCTACGAGCAGTACTTC.

This chain links TRBV28 with TRBJ1-5, with D maybe TRBD1 (5 bases). Trimming left V 1 base short and J 5 bases short, with 12 bases between. The germline V gene encodes CDR1 MDHEN and CDR2 SYDVKM. There are 15 residues in the CDR3. CDR3 DNA: TGTGCCAGCAGTTTATTGAGGGGCGGTTATCAGCCCCAGCATTTT. This translates into CASSLLRGGYQPQHF.

The gene calls are TRBV20-1 and TRBJ1-1; 8 positions match TRBD1. Germline-derived CDR1 and CDR2 are DFQATT and SNEGSKA (reference sequence). This CDR3 spans 13 amino acids. V gave up 2 bases and J gave up 5 bases; unmatched junction bases: 4. The CDR3 DNA follows: TGCAGTGCTAGAACAGGGGGGTCGACTGAAGCTTTCTTT. Translation: CSARTGGSTEAFF.

The chain joins TRBV23-1 to TRBJ2-2, with D tentatively TRBD2 (6 bases). TRBV23-1 is classed as an ORF, of uncertain function. V was shortened by 0 bases and J by 4 bases, with 9 bases between the two germline ends. The CDR3 contains 15 residues. Here the CDR3 reads CASSQSGTPTGELFF. CDR3 DNA: TGCGCCAGCAGTCAATCCGGGACTCCCACCGGGGAGCTGTTTTTT.

V and J are TRBV7-2 and TRBJ2-7; D is perhaps TRBD2 (5 bases). Per germline, CDR1 SGHTA and CDR2 FQGNSA. Trimming cost V 2 bases and J 2 bases, with 13 bases left between them. The CDR3 is made up of 15 amino acids. The CDR3 DNA reads as TGTGCCAGCAGCTTAAACGCGGGCACAACCTACGAGCAGTACTTC. The encoded protein is CASSLNAGTTYEQYF.

This clonotype was picked up a small number of times. The chain has TRBV2 and TRBJ2-5; D possibly corresponds to TRBD2 (5 bases). This CDR3 has 13 amino acids. V lost 8 bases and J 2 bases, leaving 12 bases between the germline ends. Germline CDR1 reads SNHLY; CDR2 reads FYNNEI. CDR3 sequence (DNA): TGTGCCAGCGATGCGGGTCCACAAGAGACCCAGTACTTC. This gives the protein CASDAGPQETQYF.

In this sample, this clonotype turned up many times. The chain links TRBV20-1 to TRBJ2-7, with 9 bases identical to TRBD2. The V gene's germline CDR1 is DFQATT and CDR2 SNEGSKA (reference sequence). With V trimmed by 6 bases and J by 0 bases, 3 bases remained unmatched. There are 13 residues in the CDR3. The CDR3 DNA reads TGCAGTGCGGAAGCGGGAGGCTCCTACGAGCAGTACTTC. Translating it yields CSAEAGGSYEQYF.

This clonotype was found a few times. One end of the junction is discordant with germline, which a read error may explain. This sequence joins TRBV7-7 and TRBJ2-2; a weak D match, TRBD1 (5 bases). This CDR3 has 16 amino acids. Germline-derived CDR1 and CDR2 are SSHAT and FNYEAQ (reference sequence). In DNA form, the CDR3 reads TGTGCTAGCAGCTTAGGGCCAGGGCCGAACACCGGGGAGCTGTTTTTT. Translation gives CASSLGPGPNTGELFF.

This clonotype has a handful of counts. CDR3 in amino acids: CASSLLLLAGPSSYEQYF. As DNA, the CDR3 is TGTGCCAGCAGTCTACTCCTACTAGCGGGTCCTAGCTCCTACGAGCAGTACTTC. This chain connects TRBV12-3 or TRBV12-4 to TRBJ2-7; 9 bases agree with TRBD2. J lost 0 bases, V lost 5 bases, and 14 bases had no gene match. The CDR3 is 18 amino acids.

With regard to this clonotype: Because the CDR3 is missing its conserved closing phenylalanine or tryptophan, this is likely a read error. It is unclear where the CDR3 begins or ends on the DNA, so no DNA is shown, and the CDR3 is as TCRdb lists it. The rearrangement joins TRBV9 to TRBJ1-5. The germline gives CDR1 SGDLS, CDR2 YYNGEE. Including both end residues, the CDR3 is 8 amino acids long. Here the CDR3 reads CASSVVKG.

This clonotype is a singleton in its sample. With a much larger clone just one base away, this may be a read error. Because it lacks the conserved phenylalanine or tryptophan at the end, this CDR3 is likely a read error. The V and J genes are TRBV4-2 and TRBJ2-5; the match to TRBD2 covers 7 bases. The CDR3 is 13 amino acids. In germline, CDR1 is LGHNA, CDR2 YNFKEQ. Unmatched junction bases numbered 4, after V lost 4 bases and J lost 5 bases. CDR3 in amino acids: CASSPRREETQYS. For the CDR3, the DNA is TGTGCCAGCAGCCCCAGGCGGGAGGAGACCCAGTACTCC.

This clonotype was found a few times. One end of the junction is discordant with germline, which a read error may explain. The chain recombines TRBV29-1 with TRBJ1-2, with D possibly being TRBD1 (6 bases). CDR1 and CDR2 from the germline V gene are SQVTM and ANQGSEA. The CDR3 has 11 amino acids. CDR3 nucleotide sequence: TGCAGCGCTAGGGCAGGGGATCCTACATTCTTC. This gives the protein CSARAGDPTFF.

This clonotype has a count of ten or more. CDR3 sequence: CSARVPGSGANEQFF. CDR3 DNA: TGCAGTGCTAGAGTGCCCGGGTCGGGCGCTAATGAGCAGTTCTTC. The V gene is TRBV20-1, the J gene TRBJ2-1; D uncertain. This CDR3 has 15 amino acids. V was clipped by 1 base and J by 7 bases, with 17 bases between them. Germline V gives CDR1 DFQATT, CDR2 SNEGSKA (reference sequence).

The chain uses TRBV20-1 and TRBJ2-7; D is possibly TRBD2 (5 bases). The V end lost 0 bases, the J end lost 1 base, and 13 bases lay between the germline ends. Germline V gene data show CDR1 as DFQATT and CDR2 as SNEGSKA (reference sequence). The CDR3 totals 15 residues. The CDR3 here is CSARDGENPSYEQYF. The CDR3 DNA is TGCAGTGCTAGAGATGGGGAGAACCCTTCCTACGAGCAGTACTTC.

Concerning this clonotype itself: Sequence at one end of the junction differs from germline and may be a read error. This chain joins TRBV30 and TRBJ2-7; D gene uncertain. There are 11 residues in the CDR3. Germline V gene sequence: CDR1 GTSNPN, CDR2 SVGIG (reference sequence). The CDR3 reads CAWSVLGFGEF. CDR3 coding DNA: TGTGCCTGGAGTGTACTCGGCTTCGGCGAGTTC.

The chain employs TRBV20-1 and TRBJ2-3; either TRBD1 or TRBD2 may supply D (5 bases each). The CDR3 is made up of 13 amino acids. Trimming took 7 bases from V and 2 from J, leaving 13 bases between them. The germline gives CDR1 DFQATT, CDR2 SNEGSKA (reference sequence). In nucleotides, the CDR3 is TGCAGTGACTGGGGACGACCCACAGATACGCAGTATTTT. It is translated as CSDWGRPTDTQYF.

V gene TRBV7-2 combines with J gene TRBJ2-3; 10 bases agree with TRBD2. CDR3 length: 16 amino acids. V shed 0 bases and J 4 bases; nucleotides not matched to a gene: 4. Germline V gives CDR1 SGHTA, CDR2 FQGNSA. The CDR3 nucleotides are TGTGCCAGCAGCTTAGCCGGGCTAGCGGGGGCAGATACGCAGTATTTT. Protein sequence: CASSLAGLAGADTQYF.

Worth noting for this clonotype: One junction end does not reproduce the germline sequence, and a read error may be involved. The chain recombines TRBV20-1 with TRBJ2-7, with D unresolved. Germline V gene data show CDR1 as DFQATT and CDR2 as SNEGSKA (reference sequence). The CDR3 runs to 17 residues. CDR3 bases: TGCTGTGCTAGAGTAACATCTTTTGGGGAACGACCCTACGAGCAGTACTTC. Its translation is CCARVTSFGERPYEQYF.